This paragraph reports one T cell receptor (beta chain). Its antigen remains unknown. Clones were read by immunoSEQ multiplex PCR, and TCRdb kept only the in-frame ones, dropping some. The repertoire holds roughly 160,000 clones, with about 91% as singletons. The data originate from a study of T cell responses to AZD1222 COVID-19 vaccine. Whole-study results and caveats: At baseline, just a handful of AZD1222 recipients tested seropositive. As reported, nearly half of all spike-specific TCRs target variant regions that are unmutated.

Germline CDR1 reads SGHTA; CDR2 reads FQGTGA. The CDR3 is made up of 19 amino acids. J lost 5 bases, V lost 0 bases, and 11 bases had no gene match. This sequence joins TRBV7-3 and TRBJ2-1; 12 bases line up with TRBD2. This TCR derives from an adult in good health. Sequenced material: peripheral blood, taken on day 0 of MenACWY control vaccination. CDR3 bases: TGTGCCAGCAGCTTAACGTTGGGCGGACTAGCGGGAAAGCACAATGAGCAGTTCTTC. Translation gives CASSLTLGGLAGKHNEQFF. The whole variable domain, remainder taken from reference TRBV7-3 and TRBJ2-1, is GAGVSQTPSNKVTEKGKYVELRCDPISGHTALYWYRQSLGQGPEFLIYFQGTGAADDSGLPNDRFFAVRPEGSVSTLKIQRTERGDSAVYLCASSLTLGGLAGKHNEQFFGPGTRLTVL.